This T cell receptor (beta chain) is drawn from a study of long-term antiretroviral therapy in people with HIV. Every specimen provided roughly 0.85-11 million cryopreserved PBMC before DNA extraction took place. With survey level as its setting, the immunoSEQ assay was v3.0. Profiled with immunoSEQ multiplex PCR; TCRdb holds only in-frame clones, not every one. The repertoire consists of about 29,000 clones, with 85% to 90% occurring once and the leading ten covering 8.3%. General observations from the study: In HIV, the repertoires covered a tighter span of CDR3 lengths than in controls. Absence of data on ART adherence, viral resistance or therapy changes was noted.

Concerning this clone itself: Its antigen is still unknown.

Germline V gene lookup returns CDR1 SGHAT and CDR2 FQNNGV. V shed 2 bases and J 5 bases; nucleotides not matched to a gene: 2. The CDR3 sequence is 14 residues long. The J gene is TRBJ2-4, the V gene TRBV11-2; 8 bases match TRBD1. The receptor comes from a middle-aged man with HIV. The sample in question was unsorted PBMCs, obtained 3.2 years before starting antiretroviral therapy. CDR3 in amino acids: CASSLTGGENIQYF. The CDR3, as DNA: TGTGCCAGCAGCTTAACAGGGGGAGAAAACATTCAGTACTTC.